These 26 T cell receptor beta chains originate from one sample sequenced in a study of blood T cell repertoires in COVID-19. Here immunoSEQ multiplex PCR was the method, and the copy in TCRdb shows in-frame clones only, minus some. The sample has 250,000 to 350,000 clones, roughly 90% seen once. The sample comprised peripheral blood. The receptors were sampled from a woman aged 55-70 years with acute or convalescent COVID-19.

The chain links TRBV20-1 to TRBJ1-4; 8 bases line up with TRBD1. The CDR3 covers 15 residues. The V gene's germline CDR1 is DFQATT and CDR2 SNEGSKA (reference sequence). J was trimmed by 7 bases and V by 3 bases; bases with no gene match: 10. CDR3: CSASSGTGWIEKLFF. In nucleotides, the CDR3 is TGCAGTGCTAGTTCCGGGACAGGCTGGATTGAAAAACTGTTTTTT.

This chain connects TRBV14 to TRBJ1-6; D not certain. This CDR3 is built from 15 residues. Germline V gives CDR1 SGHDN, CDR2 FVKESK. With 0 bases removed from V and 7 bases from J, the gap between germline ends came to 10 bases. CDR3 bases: TGTGCCAGCAGCCAAGATTCGGGAGGGAATTCACCCCTCCACTTT. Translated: CASSQDSGGNSPLHF. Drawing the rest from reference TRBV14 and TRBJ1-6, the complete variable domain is EAGVTQFPSHSVIEKGQTVTLRCDPISGHDNLYWYRRVMGKEIKFLLHFVKESKQDESGMPNNRFLAERTGGTYSTLKVQPAELEDSGVYFCASSQDSGGNSPLHFGNGTRLTVT.

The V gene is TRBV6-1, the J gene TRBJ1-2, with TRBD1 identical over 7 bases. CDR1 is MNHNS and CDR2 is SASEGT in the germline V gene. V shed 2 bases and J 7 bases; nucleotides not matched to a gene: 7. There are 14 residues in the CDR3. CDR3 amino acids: CASSEPFSGGGYTF. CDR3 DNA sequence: TGTGCCAGCAGTGAACCCTTTTCAGGGGGTGGCTACACCTTC.

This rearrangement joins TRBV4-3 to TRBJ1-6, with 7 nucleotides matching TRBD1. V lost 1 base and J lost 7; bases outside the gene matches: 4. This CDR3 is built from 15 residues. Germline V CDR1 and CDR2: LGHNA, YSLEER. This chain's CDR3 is CASSQAKDRNSPLHF. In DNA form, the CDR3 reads TGCGCCAGCAGCCAAGCGAAGGACAGGAATTCACCCCTCCACTTT.

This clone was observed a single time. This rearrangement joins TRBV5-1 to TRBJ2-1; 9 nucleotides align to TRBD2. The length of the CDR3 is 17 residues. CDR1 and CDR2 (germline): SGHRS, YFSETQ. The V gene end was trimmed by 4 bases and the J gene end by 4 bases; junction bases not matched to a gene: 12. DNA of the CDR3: TGCGCCAGCAGCCGATCCTCCGCTAGCGGGAATTACAATGAGCAGTTCTTC. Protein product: CASSRSSASGNYNEQFF.

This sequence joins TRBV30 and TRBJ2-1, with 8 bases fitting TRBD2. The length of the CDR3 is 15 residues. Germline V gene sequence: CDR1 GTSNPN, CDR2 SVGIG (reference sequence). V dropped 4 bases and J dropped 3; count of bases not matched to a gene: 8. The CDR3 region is CAWKKGLGDYNEQFF. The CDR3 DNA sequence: TGTGCCTGGAAAAAGGGACTAGGCGACTACAATGAGCAGTTCTTC.

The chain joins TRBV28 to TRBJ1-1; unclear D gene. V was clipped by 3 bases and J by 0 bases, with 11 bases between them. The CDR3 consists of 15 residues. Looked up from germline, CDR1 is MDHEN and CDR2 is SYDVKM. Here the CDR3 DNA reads TGTGCCAGCAGTTTGGCGGCGCGGGTGAACACTGAAGCTTTCTTT. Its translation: CASSLAARVNTEAFF.

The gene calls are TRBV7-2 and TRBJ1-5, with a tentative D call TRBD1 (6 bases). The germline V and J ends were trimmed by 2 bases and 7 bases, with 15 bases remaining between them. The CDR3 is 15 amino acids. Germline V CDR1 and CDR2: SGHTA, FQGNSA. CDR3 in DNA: TGTGCCAGCAGCTTATCCGCAGGGGAGCGGCAGCCCCAGCATTTT. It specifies CASSLSAGERQPQHF.

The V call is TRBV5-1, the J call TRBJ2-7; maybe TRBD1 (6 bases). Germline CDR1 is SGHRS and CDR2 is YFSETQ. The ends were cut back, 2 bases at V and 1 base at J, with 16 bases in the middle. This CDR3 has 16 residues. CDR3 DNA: TGCGCCAGCAGCTTAGCGCCCCAAGGACAGTCCTACGAGCAGTACTTC. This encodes CASSLAPQGQSYEQYF.

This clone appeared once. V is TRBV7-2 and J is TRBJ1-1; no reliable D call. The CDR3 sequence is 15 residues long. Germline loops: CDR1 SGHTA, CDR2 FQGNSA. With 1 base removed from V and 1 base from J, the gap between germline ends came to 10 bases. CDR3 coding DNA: TGTGCCAGCAGCTTAGTCCCGGACTCGAACACTGAAGCTTTCTTT. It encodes CASSLVPDSNTEAFF.

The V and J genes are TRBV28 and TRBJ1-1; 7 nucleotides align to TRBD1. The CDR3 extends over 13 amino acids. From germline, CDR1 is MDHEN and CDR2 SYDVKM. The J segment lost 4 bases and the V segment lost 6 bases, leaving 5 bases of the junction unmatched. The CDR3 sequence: CASRPQGITEAFF. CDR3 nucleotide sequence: TGTGCCAGCAGACCACAGGGGATCACTGAAGCTTTCTTT.

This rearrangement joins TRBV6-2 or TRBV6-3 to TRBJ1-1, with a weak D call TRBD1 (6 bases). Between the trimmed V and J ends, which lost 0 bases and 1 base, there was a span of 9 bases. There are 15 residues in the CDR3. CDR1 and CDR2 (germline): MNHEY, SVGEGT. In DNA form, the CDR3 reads TGTGCCAGCAGTTACTCAGGACAGTCGAACACTGAAGCTTTCTTT. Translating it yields CASSYSGQSNTEAFF.

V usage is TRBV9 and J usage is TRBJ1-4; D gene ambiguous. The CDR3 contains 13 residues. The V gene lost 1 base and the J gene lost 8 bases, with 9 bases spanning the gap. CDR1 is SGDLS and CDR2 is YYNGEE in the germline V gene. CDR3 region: CASSVTPQEKLFF. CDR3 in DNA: TGTGCCAGCAGCGTAACCCCCCAGGAAAAACTGTTTTTT.

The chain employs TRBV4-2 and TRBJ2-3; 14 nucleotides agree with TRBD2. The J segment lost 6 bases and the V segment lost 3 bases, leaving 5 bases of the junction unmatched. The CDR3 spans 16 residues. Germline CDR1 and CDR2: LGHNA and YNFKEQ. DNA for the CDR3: TGTGCCAGCAGCCAGACTAGCGGGGGGGCCATCGATACGCAGTATTTT. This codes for CASSQTSGGAIDTQYF.

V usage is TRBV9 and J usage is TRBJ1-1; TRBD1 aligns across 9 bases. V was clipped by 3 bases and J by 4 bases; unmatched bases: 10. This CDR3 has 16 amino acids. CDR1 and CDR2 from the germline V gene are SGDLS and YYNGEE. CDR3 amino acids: CASSATGGAGSTEAFF. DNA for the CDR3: TGTGCCAGCAGCGCCACAGGGGGCGCCGGATCCACTGAAGCTTTCTTT.

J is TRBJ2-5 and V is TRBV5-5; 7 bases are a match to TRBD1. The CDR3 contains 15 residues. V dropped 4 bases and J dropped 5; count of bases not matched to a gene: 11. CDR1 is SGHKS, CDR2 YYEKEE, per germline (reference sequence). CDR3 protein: CASSPGTERMETQYF. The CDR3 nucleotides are TGTGCCAGCAGCCCGGGGACAGAGCGGATGGAGACCCAGTACTTC.

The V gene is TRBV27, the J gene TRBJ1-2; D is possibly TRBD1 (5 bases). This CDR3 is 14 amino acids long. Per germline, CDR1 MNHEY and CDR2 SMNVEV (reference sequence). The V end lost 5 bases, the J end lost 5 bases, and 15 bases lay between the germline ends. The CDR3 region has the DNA TGTGCCAGCAGTAAACAGGAGAAGTCATATGGCTACACCTTC. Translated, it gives CASSKQEKSYGYTF.

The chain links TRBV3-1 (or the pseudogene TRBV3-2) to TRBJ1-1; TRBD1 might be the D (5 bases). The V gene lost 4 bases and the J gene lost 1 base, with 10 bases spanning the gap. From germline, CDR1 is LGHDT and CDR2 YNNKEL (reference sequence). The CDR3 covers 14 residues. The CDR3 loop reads CASSRQGGNTEAFF. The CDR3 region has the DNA TGTGCCAGCAGCCGGCAGGGCGGGAACACTGAAGCTTTCTTT.

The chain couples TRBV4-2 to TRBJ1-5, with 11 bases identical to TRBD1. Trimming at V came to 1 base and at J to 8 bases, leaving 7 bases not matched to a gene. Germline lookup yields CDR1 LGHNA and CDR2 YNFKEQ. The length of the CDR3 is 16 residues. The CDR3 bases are TGTGCCAGCAGCCAAGGGGGGACAGGGGGGCGAGAGCCCCAGCATTTT. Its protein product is CASSQGGTGGREPQHF.

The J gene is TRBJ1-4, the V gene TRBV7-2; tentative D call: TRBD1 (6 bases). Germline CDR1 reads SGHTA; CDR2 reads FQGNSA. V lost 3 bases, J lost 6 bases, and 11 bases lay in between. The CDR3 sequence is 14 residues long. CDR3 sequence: CASSLGGGDEKLFF. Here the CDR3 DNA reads TGTGCCAGCAGCTTGGGGGGGGGCGATGAAAAACTGTTTTTT.

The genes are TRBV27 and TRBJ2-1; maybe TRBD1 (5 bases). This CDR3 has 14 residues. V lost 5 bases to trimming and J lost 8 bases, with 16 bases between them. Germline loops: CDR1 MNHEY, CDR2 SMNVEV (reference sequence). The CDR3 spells CASSPWAGRYEQFF. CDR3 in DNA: TGTGCCAGCAGTCCTTGGGCAGGGCGGTATGAGCAGTTCTTC.

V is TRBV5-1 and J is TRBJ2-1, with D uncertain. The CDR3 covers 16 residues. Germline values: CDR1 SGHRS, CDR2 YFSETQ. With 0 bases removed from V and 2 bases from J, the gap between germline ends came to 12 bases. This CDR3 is CASSLAVLQTYNEQFF. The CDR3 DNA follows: TGCGCCAGCAGCTTGGCCGTATTACAGACCTACAATGAGCAGTTCTTC.

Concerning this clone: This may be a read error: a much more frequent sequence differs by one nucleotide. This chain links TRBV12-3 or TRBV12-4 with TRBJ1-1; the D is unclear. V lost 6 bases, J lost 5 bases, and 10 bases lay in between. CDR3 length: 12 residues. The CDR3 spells CASSHPGTEAFF. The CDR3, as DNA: TGTGCCAGCAGCCACCCGGGGACTGAAGCTTTCTTT.

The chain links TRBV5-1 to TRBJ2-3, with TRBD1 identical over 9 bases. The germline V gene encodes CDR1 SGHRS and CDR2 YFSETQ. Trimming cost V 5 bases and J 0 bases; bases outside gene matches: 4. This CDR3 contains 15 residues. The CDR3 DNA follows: TGCGCCAGCAGGCCGGGACAGGGCAGCACAGATACGCAGTATTTT. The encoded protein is CASRPGQGSTDTQYF.

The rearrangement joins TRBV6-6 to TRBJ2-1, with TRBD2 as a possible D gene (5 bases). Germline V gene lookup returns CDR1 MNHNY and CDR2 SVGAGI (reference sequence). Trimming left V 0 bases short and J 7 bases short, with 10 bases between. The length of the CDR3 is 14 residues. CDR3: CASSYSPSLNEQFF. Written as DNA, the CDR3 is TGTGCCAGCAGTTACTCGCCTAGCTTGAATGAGCAGTTCTTC.

This chain's CDR3 is CASSPGAQGANEQFF. The CDR3 DNA follows: TGTGCCAGCAGCCCCGGGGCACAGGGGGCTAATGAGCAGTTCTTC. V and J are TRBV4-2 and TRBJ2-1, with 9 bases fitting TRBD1. This CDR3 comprises 15 residues. V shed 4 bases and J 7 bases; nucleotides not matched to a gene: 8. CDR1 is LGHNA and CDR2 is YNFKEQ in the germline V gene.